The 5 T cell receptor beta chains given below trace back to one sample, sequenced in a study of Graves' ophthalmopathy and Graves' hyperthyroidism (dated by TCRdb to 2016 to 2018). Sequenced using an Illumina HiSeq 2000. For repertoire sequencing, the TCR beta CDR3 regions were amplified from RNA transcripts. A first-round RT-PCR used HTBI primers with the Qiagen OneStep RT-PCR kit, followed by a second-round multiplex PCR, size selection and purification. The raw public reads went through TCRdb reprocessing: fastp at Q25, MiXCR clone calling, in-frame beta chains kept. All rows with the same CDR3 protein become a single entry with the most common DNA and genes. Within this sample are around 600,000 distinct CDR3 sequences, with 35% to 50% of them counted one time only. Of the sample, 3% to 3.5% is held by the ten largest clones. The source material was peripheral blood. These receptors all stem from an adult man with Graves' ophthalmopathy.

With regard to this clonotype: This may be a read error: a much more frequent sequence differs by one nucleotide. The chain carries TRBV7-6 and TRBJ1-3, with 9 bases that match TRBD1. Germline trimming cut 8 bases from V and 4 bases from J; bases unmatched to any gene: 9. Germline lookup yields CDR1 SGHVS and CDR2 FNYEAQ. The CDR3 sequence is 15 residues long. The CDR3 DNA reads TGTGCCAGCGGCTCTACAGGGGGCGGCGGAAACACCATATATTTT. It is translated as CASGSTGGGGNTIYF.

In DNA, the CDR3 is TGTGCCAGCAGTTACGACAGGGGGGGCAACTATGGCTACACCTTC. Translation gives CASSYDRGGNYGYTF. The rearrangement uses TRBV12-3 or TRBV12-4 and TRBJ1-2; 9 nucleotides line up with TRBD1. Trimming removed 4 bases from V and 2 bases from J; junction bases left unmatched: 5. The CDR3 length is 15 residues.

This chain links TRBV29-1 with TRBJ2-5; either TRBD1 or TRBD2 may fit D (5 bases each). V lost 4 bases, J lost 5 bases, and 11 bases lay in between. The CDR3 consists of 12 residues. Per the germline V gene, CDR1 is SQVTM and CDR2 is ANQGSEA. Here the CDR3 DNA reads TGCAGCGTTGGAAGAGGGGCCGAGACCCAGTACTTC. The encoded protein is CSVGRGAETQYF.

The chain combines TRBV9 with TRBJ1-2; 7 bases are a match to TRBD1. The junction had 15 bases not matched to a gene; V was cut back by 4 bases and J by 6 bases. CDR1 is SGDLS and CDR2 is YYNGEE in the germline V gene. The CDR3 runs 16 residues. This chain's CDR3 is CASSLTPRQGGHGYTF. In nucleotides, the CDR3 is TGTGCCAGCAGCCTTACTCCGAGACAGGGAGGCCATGGCTACACCTTC.

This clonotype was recorded at least ten times. The chain carries TRBV12-3 or TRBV12-4 and TRBJ1-5, with 7 nucleotides matching TRBD1. This CDR3 has 15 residues. V lost 3 bases, J lost 3 bases, and 5 bases stayed unmatched. In nucleotides, the CDR3 is TGTGCCAGCAGTTTCTCGACAGGGAACAATCAGCCCCAGCATTTT. Translated, it gives CASSFSTGNNQPQHF.